These T cell receptor beta chains were read from a single sample in a study of beta chain features in type 1 diabetes. Clones were sequenced by immunoSEQ multiplex PCR, and TCRdb holds only the in-frame ones, with some missing. The table has 400,000 or so clones, roughly 13% seen once; the top ten hold around 0.0099%. Specimen: naive CD4+ T cells from blood. These TCRs come from a woman aged 18-29 years with type 1 diabetes. Both conserved end residues are part of each CDR3.

TRBJ1-5 | TRBV18 | CASSPGGGNQPQHF
TRBJ2-7 | TRBV6-6 | CASSPGTYEQYF
TRBJ2-1 | TRBV7-2 | CASSPLPGEQFF
TRBJ2-7 | TRBV10-3 | CAIRSTGDEQYF
TRBJ2-3 | TRBV5-4 | CASSQLAGADTQYF
TRBJ1-4 | TRBV9 | CASSQGRVNEKLFF
TRBJ2-2 | TRBV28 | CASSLAGTITGELFF
TRBJ2-7 | TRBV23-1 | CASSQQYEQYF
TRBJ2-2 | TRBV28 | CASSLLEGIAGELFF
TRBJ1-5 | TRBV5-5 | CASSLDRGTQHF
TRBJ1-5 | TRBV30 | CAWSVGQLSNQPQHF
TRBJ2-2 | TRBV28 | CASTPGQGNTGELFF
TRBJ1-5 | TRBV6-1 | CASSEISRRQAPSNQPQHF
TRBJ1-2 | TRBV28 | CASIPTGLTYGYTF
TRBJ2-7 | TRBV27 | CASSVQGGEYEQYF
TRBJ1-1 | TRBV19 | CASSTPGRTEAFF
TRBJ1-1 | TRBV5-4 | CASSGGTFAHTEAFF
TRBJ2-2 | TRBV7-6 | CASSLSDTLRAGELFF
TRBJ2-7 | TRBV7-9 | CASSLGQGWYEQYF
TRBJ2-3 | TRBV5-1 | CASSLAALAGSDTQYF
TRBJ1-1 | TRBV29-1 | CSVVLQVLNTEAFF
TRBJ2-5 | TRBV6-5 | CASRPTRGNQATQYF
TRBJ2-5 | TRBV9 | CASSVGLERALKTQYF
TRBJ2-2 | TRBV15 | CATSRASGATGELFF
TRBJ2-2 | TRBV10-3 | CAISPDRAANTGELFF
TRBJ2-7 | TRBV28 | CATWDRVVGEQYF
TRBJ2-7 | TRBV29-1 | CSVQTGLTYEQYF
TRBJ2-1 | TRBV5-4 | CASSFTSGVYNEQFF
TRBJ2-1 | TRBV5-1 | CASSGAGTGNEQFF
TRBJ2-1 | TRBV15 | CATSRGGNSYNEQFF
TRBJ2-7 | TRBV4-2 | CASSHLGLADRSYEQYF
TRBJ2-5 | TRBV7-9 | CASSLGRAGTGWLETQYF
TRBJ2-1 | TRBV7-2 | CASSRPGQGYNEQFF
TRBJ2-1 | TRBV11-3 | CASSQNRNEQFF
TRBJ1-3 | TRBV10-3 | CAISTSGNTIYF
TRBJ2-7 | TRBV4-3 | CASSQIGLISYEQYF
TRBJ2-2 | TRBV9 | CASSGGQGKVGELFF
TRBJ1-5 | TRBV7-9 | CASSRSGVNMEPQHF
TRBJ1-5 | TRBV7-9 | CASSLGGGTGGQPQHF
TRBJ1-5 | TRBV11-2 | CASSPDRVNQPQHF